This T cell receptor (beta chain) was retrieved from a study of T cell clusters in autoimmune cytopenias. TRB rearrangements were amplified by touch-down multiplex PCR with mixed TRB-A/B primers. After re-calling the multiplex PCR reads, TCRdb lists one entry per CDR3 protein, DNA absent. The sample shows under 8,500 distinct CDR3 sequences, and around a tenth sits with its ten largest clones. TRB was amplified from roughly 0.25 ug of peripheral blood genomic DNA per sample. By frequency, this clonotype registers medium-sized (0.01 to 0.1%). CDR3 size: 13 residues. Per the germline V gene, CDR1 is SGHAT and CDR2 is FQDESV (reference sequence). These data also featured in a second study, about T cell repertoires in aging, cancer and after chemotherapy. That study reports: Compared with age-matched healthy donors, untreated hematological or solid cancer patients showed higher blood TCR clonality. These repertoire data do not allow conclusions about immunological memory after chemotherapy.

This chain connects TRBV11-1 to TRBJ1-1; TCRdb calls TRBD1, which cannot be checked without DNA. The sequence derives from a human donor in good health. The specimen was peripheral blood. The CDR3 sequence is CASSSDGGSEAFF.